The rows below give T cell receptor beta chains drawn from one sample of a study of blood T cell repertoires in COVID-19. Sequenced by immunoSEQ multiplex PCR; TCRdb stores in-frame clones only, minus some. The sample records roughly 230,000 clones, over 70% being singletons. The specimen was peripheral blood. Receptor source: a man aged 35 to 55 with active or convalescent COVID-19. Each CDR3 is given without its conserved first and last residue. Fields, in order: J gene, V gene, CDR3 protein.

j_gene: TRBJ1-5; v_gene: TRBV27; CDR3aa: ASSLERGDQPQH
j_gene: TRBJ1-1; v_gene: TRBV5-1; CDR3aa: ASSSETRVGLNTEAF
j_gene: TRBJ2-1; v_gene: TRBV28; CDR3aa: ATRTGGGSYNEQF
j_gene: TRBJ2-7; v_gene: TRBV15; CDR3aa: ATSRDETSRQY
j_gene: TRBJ2-1; v_gene: TRBV2; CDR3aa: ASNMRGGPNNEQF
j_gene: TRBJ1-1; v_gene: TRBV10-3; CDR3aa: AISTGGTSNTEAF
j_gene: TRBJ1-5; v_gene: TRBV7-2; CDR3aa: ASSLHGSNQPQH
j_gene: TRBJ1-1; v_gene: TRBV7-2; CDR3aa: ASSTGHANTEAF
j_gene: TRBJ1-2; v_gene: TRBV7-2; CDR3aa: ASSFLTGTYGYT
j_gene: TRBJ1-2; v_gene: TRBV14; CDR3aa: ASSQRTGSIEEGYT
j_gene: TRBJ1-5; v_gene: TRBV3-1/TRBV3-2; CDR3aa: ASSQTGVGGNQPQH
j_gene: TRBJ1-2; v_gene: TRBV29-1; CDR3aa: SDRQGDYGYT
j_gene: TRBJ2-1; v_gene: TRBV5-1; CDR3aa: ASSLDSQGYNEQF
j_gene: TRBJ1-5; v_gene: TRBV27; CDR3aa: ASSPRTSSQPQH
j_gene: TRBJ1-2; v_gene: TRBV19; CDR3aa: ASSIGQPYGYT
j_gene: TRBJ1-3; v_gene: TRBV9; CDR3aa: ASSQNSGNTIY
j_gene: TRBJ1-2; v_gene: TRBV5-4; CDR3aa: ASTSPGDLNGYT
j_gene: TRBJ2-3; v_gene: TRBV7-3; CDR3aa: ASSSGGAGDTQY
j_gene: TRBJ2-1; v_gene: TRBV6-5; CDR3aa: ASRAGTGYNEQF
j_gene: TRBJ1-6; v_gene: TRBV27; CDR3aa: ASSLSAYSPLH
j_gene: TRBJ1-3; v_gene: TRBV9; CDR3aa: ASSVGAQSSGNTIY
j_gene: TRBJ1-5; v_gene: TRBV2; CDR3aa: ASSEQGAWQPQH
j_gene: TRBJ1-1; v_gene: TRBV3-1/TRBV3-2; CDR3aa: ASSQAGIGTEAF
j_gene: TRBJ1-3; v_gene: TRBV4-1; CDR3aa: ASSQAQGASGNTIY
j_gene: TRBJ1-1; v_gene: TRBV6-5; CDR3aa: ASSPGISNTEAF
j_gene: TRBJ2-3; v_gene: TRBV19; CDR3aa: ASRDSQRDTQY
j_gene: TRBJ1-4; v_gene: TRBV2; CDR3aa: ASGQGLTNEKLF
j_gene: TRBJ2-1; v_gene: TRBV25-1; CDR3aa: ASSELGMGQF
j_gene: TRBJ2-1; v_gene: TRBV18; CDR3aa: ASSPAPHPGLGNEQF
j_gene: TRBJ1-6; v_gene: TRBV7-2; CDR3aa: ASSRPRDRVNSPLH
j_gene: TRBJ2-5; v_gene: TRBV18; CDR3aa: ASSPYRDEETQY
j_gene: TRBJ1-1; v_gene: TRBV24-1; CDR3aa: ATSDFSYTEAF
j_gene: TRBJ1-1; v_gene: TRBV18; CDR3aa: ASSPGQPNTEAF
j_gene: TRBJ1-4; v_gene: TRBV18; CDR3aa: ASSHDSLREKLF
j_gene: TRBJ1-2; v_gene: TRBV18; CDR3aa: ASSPPNSRDRGSYGYT
j_gene: TRBJ1-3; v_gene: TRBV9; CDR3aa: ASSADSYSGNTIY
j_gene: TRBJ1-1; v_gene: TRBV19; CDR3aa: ASRGQTEAF
j_gene: TRBJ2-7; v_gene: TRBV6-5; CDR3aa: ASSRSYQAYEQY
j_gene: TRBJ2-3; v_gene: TRBV7-9; CDR3aa: ASSLVVRADTQY
j_gene: TRBJ1-2; v_gene: TRBV4-1; CDR3aa: ASSQEIRGSWGYT
j_gene: TRBJ2-1; v_gene: TRBV6-2/TRBV6-3; CDR3aa: ASSLYYSKNSYNEQF
j_gene: TRBJ1-6; v_gene: TRBV24-1; CDR3aa: ATSVKTKFNSPLH
j_gene: TRBJ2-2; v_gene: TRBV19; CDR3aa: ASSSTGGSTGELF
j_gene: TRBJ2-1; v_gene: TRBV21-1; CDR3aa: ARGRRARDNEQF
j_gene: TRBJ2-5; v_gene: TRBV15; CDR3aa: ATSRDPGGETQY
j_gene: TRBJ2-1; v_gene: TRBV7-2; CDR3aa: ASSTTGGRNEQF
j_gene: TRBJ2-5; v_gene: TRBV5-1; CDR3aa: ASSLVFYETQY
j_gene: TRBJ1-2; v_gene: TRBV29-1; CDR3aa: SVEGGWGQSFYGYT
j_gene: TRBJ1-6; v_gene: TRBV19; CDR3aa: ASSTGSGSYNSPLH
j_gene: TRBJ2-3; v_gene: TRBV9; CDR3aa: ASSPRQGGDTQY